Listed below are T cell receptor beta chains from one sample, sequenced in a study of beta chain features in type 1 diabetes. This table comes from immunoSEQ multiplex PCR, and its TCRdb copy is limited to in-frame clones, with some not included. The sample lists around 600,000 clones; roughly 12% were seen once. Sequencing was done on a sample of naive CD4+ T cells from blood. These receptors were collected from a man aged 30-40 years with type 1 diabetes. Both conserved end residues are part of each CDR3. The order of the fields is CDR3 DNA, CDR3 protein, clone size, D gene, J gene, V gene. D genes are given only for firm matches. Size is stated for part of the rows, as once, few or many counts, or as a class when the clone is expanded.

cdr3_nt: TGTGCCAGCAGTTCCACATACGAGCAGTACTTC
cdr3_aa: CASSSTYEQYF
clone_size: NA
d_call: NA
j_call: TRBJ2-7
v_call: TRBV6-5

cdr3_nt: TGTGCCAGCAGTGAAGGGGCAGGGAGTAACTATGGCTACACCTTC
cdr3_aa: CASSEGAGSNYGYTF
clone_size: NA
d_call: NA
j_call: TRBJ1-2
v_call: TRBV2

cdr3_nt: TGTGCCAGCAGCCTGGCGTTTGGGAACACTGAAGCTTTCTTT
cdr3_aa: CASSLAFGNTEAFF
clone_size: few
d_call: NA
j_call: TRBJ1-1
v_call: TRBV7-3

cdr3_nt: TGTGCCAGCAGTAAGACAGGGGCGAGCCATTATGGCTACACCTTC
cdr3_aa: CASSKTGASHYGYTF
clone_size: few
d_call: TRBD1
j_call: TRBJ1-2
v_call: TRBV25-1

cdr3_nt: TGTGCCAGCAGCGCCGACGGACGGGATCAGCCCCAGCATTTT
cdr3_aa: CASSADGRDQPQHF
clone_size: few
d_call: NA
j_call: TRBJ1-5
v_call: TRBV9

cdr3_nt: TGTGCCAGCAGTTTACAGGGGCCCAGGTCACCCCTCCACTTT
cdr3_aa: CASSLQGPRSPLHF
clone_size: NA
d_call: TRBD1
j_call: TRBJ1-6
v_call: TRBV25-1

cdr3_nt: TGTGCCAGCAGTGAAGGGGCGGGGGGTGTCACAGATACGCAGTATTTT
cdr3_aa: CASSEGAGGVTDTQYF
clone_size: NA
d_call: TRBD2
j_call: TRBJ2-3
v_call: TRBV25-1

cdr3_nt: TGCGCCAGCAGCCATCGAGACAGGGACTACGAGCAGTACTTC
cdr3_aa: CASSHRDRDYEQYF
clone_size: once
d_call: TRBD1
j_call: TRBJ2-7
v_call: TRBV4-1

cdr3_nt: TGTGCCAGCAGCCCGCAGACAGGGAGCTCCTACAATGAGCAGTTCTTC
cdr3_aa: CASSPQTGSSYNEQFF
clone_size: NA
d_call: TRBD1
j_call: TRBJ2-1
v_call: TRBV7-9

cdr3_nt: TGTGCCAGCAGCTTAGATTGGACGGCGGTGCCGTTCTTC
cdr3_aa: CASSLDWTAVPFF
clone_size: few
d_call: NA
j_call: TRBJ2-1
v_call: TRBV7-2

cdr3_nt: TGCGCCAGCAGCCGGGCGGGACAGGATGCCTACGAGCAGTACTTC
cdr3_aa: CASSRAGQDAYEQYF
clone_size: few
d_call: TRBD1
j_call: TRBJ2-7
v_call: TRBV4-3

cdr3_nt: TGTGCCAGCAGTGAAGTGATGGACAGCCGGCGAGGAAACACCATATATTTT
cdr3_aa: CASSEVMDSRRGNTIYF
clone_size: NA
d_call: NA
j_call: TRBJ1-3
v_call: TRBV6-1

cdr3_nt: TGTGCCAGCACCCCGGGGGCGGGGAGCAATCAGCCCCAGCATTTT
cdr3_aa: CASTPGAGSNQPQHF
clone_size: few
d_call: NA
j_call: TRBJ1-5
v_call: TRBV7-9

cdr3_nt: TGTGCCAGCAGCTCCAGGACAGGGGGGTTTGAAAAACTGTTTTTT
cdr3_aa: CASSSRTGGFEKLFF
clone_size: NA
d_call: TRBD1
j_call: TRBJ1-4
v_call: TRBV7-2

cdr3_nt: TGTGCCAGCAGCGGAGGCCGGGCGCCCCAGCATTTT
cdr3_aa: CASSGGRAPQHF
clone_size: few
d_call: NA
j_call: TRBJ1-5
v_call: TRBV9

cdr3_nt: TGTGCCAGCAGCCAAGATGTAGGACAGGGTATAGGGTCACCCCTCCACTTT
cdr3_aa: CASSQDVGQGIGSPLHF
clone_size: few
d_call: TRBD1
j_call: TRBJ1-6
v_call: TRBV4-2

cdr3_nt: TGTGCCAGCAGCTTAGTGATGGAAAACTATGGCTACACCTTC
cdr3_aa: CASSLVMENYGYTF
clone_size: NA
d_call: NA
j_call: TRBJ1-2
v_call: TRBV7-2

cdr3_nt: TGCGCCAGCAGCCAGTTGCCAGGCGGCACAGATACGCAGTATTTT
cdr3_aa: CASSQLPGGTDTQYF
clone_size: NA
d_call: NA
j_call: TRBJ2-3
v_call: TRBV4-3

cdr3_nt: TGTGCCAGCAGTGCCGGGACAGGGGTCGAGACCCAGTACTTC
cdr3_aa: CASSAGTGVETQYF
clone_size: few
d_call: TRBD1
j_call: TRBJ2-5
v_call: TRBV2

cdr3_nt: TGTGCCAGCAGGGTGGGACAGGGGGCGCGGCGTGGCTACACCTTC
cdr3_aa: CASRVGQGARRGYTF
clone_size: few
d_call: TRBD1
j_call: TRBJ1-2
v_call: TRBV6-6

cdr3_nt: TGTGCCAGTAGTATACAGACGAACACTGAAGCTTTCTTT
cdr3_aa: CASSIQTNTEAFF
clone_size: NA
d_call: NA
j_call: TRBJ1-1
v_call: TRBV19

cdr3_nt: TGCGCCAGCAGCTTAAACTCAGGGGGCCAAGGCGAAAAACTGTTTTTT
cdr3_aa: CASSLNSGGQGEKLFF
clone_size: NA
d_call: TRBD1
j_call: TRBJ1-4
v_call: TRBV5-1

cdr3_nt: TGCAGCGTTGTTTCGGGGGGGCCGTCAGATACGCAGTATTTT
cdr3_aa: CSVVSGGPSDTQYF
clone_size: NA
d_call: TRBD2
j_call: TRBJ2-3
v_call: TRBV29-1

cdr3_nt: TGTGCCAGCACCAGAGACAGGAATAATTCACCCCTCCACTTT
cdr3_aa: CASTRDRNNSPLHF
clone_size: NA
d_call: NA
j_call: TRBJ1-6
v_call: TRBV6-5

cdr3_nt: TGCGCCAGCAGGCTGGACAGGGCTTCTGAAGCTTTCTTT
cdr3_aa: CASRLDRASEAFF
clone_size: NA
d_call: TRBD1
j_call: TRBJ1-1
v_call: TRBV4-3

cdr3_nt: TGCGCCAGCAGCCACCGAGAGGGCGCCGATACGCAGTATTTT
cdr3_aa: CASSHREGADTQYF
clone_size: NA
d_call: NA
j_call: TRBJ2-3
v_call: TRBV4-3

cdr3_nt: TGTGCCAGCAGTCCATCCGGGCGTTACAATGAGCAGTTCTTC
cdr3_aa: CASSPSGRYNEQFF
clone_size: NA
d_call: NA
j_call: TRBJ2-1
v_call: TRBV6-6

cdr3_nt: TGTGCCAGCAGGCCTCCGGGACGGCCTAATGAAAAACTGTTTTTT
cdr3_aa: CASRPPGRPNEKLFF
clone_size: few
d_call: NA
j_call: TRBJ1-4
v_call: TRBV6-5

cdr3_nt: TGTGCCAGCAGGTTGGACACTGAAGCTTTCTTT
cdr3_aa: CASRLDTEAFF
clone_size: few
d_call: NA
j_call: TRBJ1-1
v_call: TRBV7-2

cdr3_nt: TGTGCCTGGAGGGATGCGAGTTACGAGCAGTACTTC
cdr3_aa: CAWRDASYEQYF
clone_size: NA
d_call: NA
j_call: TRBJ2-7
v_call: TRBV30

cdr3_nt: TGTGCCAGCAGCCCGAGACCTGTCCAAGAGACCCAGTACTTC
cdr3_aa: CASSPRPVQETQYF
clone_size: few
d_call: NA
j_call: TRBJ2-5
v_call: TRBV7-8

cdr3_nt: TGTGCCAGCAGCCTACTTATCGGGTCCCCGGCCACGCAGTATTTT
cdr3_aa: CASSLLIGSPATQYF
clone_size: few
d_call: NA
j_call: TRBJ2-3
v_call: TRBV9

cdr3_nt: TGTGCCAGCAGCTTAGCGCAGGGTTTGGGGGACGAGCAGTACTTC
cdr3_aa: CASSLAQGLGDEQYF
clone_size: few
d_call: NA
j_call: TRBJ2-7
v_call: TRBV7-2

cdr3_nt: TGTGCCAGCAAGGCGGGGAGGTTAGAGCAGTACTTC
cdr3_aa: CASKAGRLEQYF
clone_size: few
d_call: NA
j_call: TRBJ2-7
v_call: TRBV6-5

cdr3_nt: TGCGCCAGCAGCCCCGCCGCGGATGCAACTAATGAAAAACTGTTTTTT
cdr3_aa: CASSPAADATNEKLFF
clone_size: few
d_call: NA
j_call: TRBJ1-4
v_call: TRBV4-3

cdr3_nt: TGTGCCAGCAGCTTCGGACAGGGGTTTTCCTACGAGCAGTACTTC
cdr3_aa: CASSFGQGFSYEQYF
clone_size: few
d_call: TRBD1
j_call: TRBJ2-7
v_call: TRBV11-2

cdr3_nt: TGTGCCAGTAGTGGACAGGGTGGCGTCTCGGGCTACACCTTC
cdr3_aa: CASSGQGGVSGYTF
clone_size: NA
d_call: TRBD1
j_call: TRBJ1-2
v_call: TRBV19

cdr3_nt: TGCGCCAGCAGCCAAGAAATAGCGGACAGGGGGGGTGGCTACACCTTC
cdr3_aa: CASSQEIADRGGGYTF
clone_size: NA
d_call: TRBD1
j_call: TRBJ1-2
v_call: TRBV4-3

cdr3_nt: TGTGCCAGCAGCCCGGGCAGGGCCAACTATGGCTACACCTTC
cdr3_aa: CASSPGRANYGYTF
clone_size: NA
d_call: NA
j_call: TRBJ1-2
v_call: TRBV6-5

cdr3_nt: TGTGCCAGTAGCAAGACAGGGGTGGGACAGCCCCAGCATTTT
cdr3_aa: CASSKTGVGQPQHF
clone_size: NA
d_call: TRBD1
j_call: TRBJ1-5
v_call: TRBV19

cdr3_nt: TGTGCCAGCAGCCTGAACAGGGGAAGAGCTTTCTTT
cdr3_aa: CASSLNRGRAFF
clone_size: few
d_call: TRBD1
j_call: TRBJ1-1
v_call: TRBV14

cdr3_nt: TGTGCCAGCAGTGTGGGAGGGTTGGATGGCTACACCTTC
cdr3_aa: CASSVGGLDGYTF
clone_size: NA
d_call: NA
j_call: TRBJ1-2
v_call: TRBV2

cdr3_nt: TGCGCCAGCAGCCGTTCCGGACAGGGGGCGCGTGGCTACACCTTC
cdr3_aa: CASSRSGQGARGYTF
clone_size: NA
d_call: TRBD1
j_call: TRBJ1-2
v_call: TRBV4-1

cdr3_nt: TGTGCCAGCAGCTCCCGGAACGGGGAGCTGTTTTTT
cdr3_aa: CASSSRNGELFF
clone_size: few
d_call: NA
j_call: TRBJ2-2
v_call: TRBV7-3

cdr3_nt: TGTGCCAGCTCACCGCGACAGGGGCCCAACGAGCAGTACTTC
cdr3_aa: CASSPRQGPNEQYF
clone_size: few
d_call: TRBD1
j_call: TRBJ2-7
v_call: TRBV18

cdr3_nt: TGTGCCAGCAGCTTATCCGGACAGGGCTCCTACGAGCAGTACTTC
cdr3_aa: CASSLSGQGSYEQYF
clone_size: NA
d_call: TRBD1
j_call: TRBJ2-7
v_call: TRBV7-2

cdr3_nt: TGTGCCAGCAGCTTAGGGGTCGGCTTCGAGCAGTACTTC
cdr3_aa: CASSLGVGFEQYF
clone_size: few
d_call: NA
j_call: TRBJ2-7
v_call: TRBV7-2

cdr3_nt: TGTGCCAGTAGAAACCAGGGGCTTAGCAATCAGCCCCAGCATTTT
cdr3_aa: CASRNQGLSNQPQHF
clone_size: NA
d_call: NA
j_call: TRBJ1-5
v_call: TRBV19

cdr3_nt: TGTGCCAGCAGCTTACGCAGGGACACCGGGGAGCTGTTTTTT
cdr3_aa: CASSLRRDTGELFF
clone_size: NA
d_call: NA
j_call: TRBJ2-2
v_call: TRBV7-9

cdr3_nt: TGTGCCAGCTCATTAGGGACGGAAGAAGAGACCCAGTACTTC
cdr3_aa: CASSLGTEEETQYF
clone_size: few
d_call: NA
j_call: TRBJ2-5
v_call: TRBV18

cdr3_nt: TGTGCCAGCAGCGTAGTGGGGACAGGGGATTCACCCCTCCACTTT
cdr3_aa: CASSVVGTGDSPLHF
clone_size: NA
d_call: TRBD1
j_call: TRBJ1-6
v_call: TRBV9

cdr3_nt: TGTGCCAGCAGGGGGGGACTATCCCGAGGCTACGAGCAGTACTTC
cdr3_aa: CASRGGLSRGYEQYF
clone_size: NA
d_call: TRBD2
j_call: TRBJ2-7
v_call: TRBV25-1

cdr3_nt: TGTGCCTGGAGTGTATCAGGTCGACCCCAGCATTTT
cdr3_aa: CAWSVSGRPQHF
clone_size: few
d_call: NA
j_call: TRBJ1-5
v_call: TRBV30

cdr3_nt: TGTGCCAGCAGCCTTGAATTCGCGGATACGCAGTATTTT
cdr3_aa: CASSLEFADTQYF
clone_size: few
d_call: NA
j_call: TRBJ2-3
v_call: TRBV4-2

cdr3_nt: TGTGCCAGCAGCACCCGTTGGACGGGCTACGAGCAGTACTTC
cdr3_aa: CASSTRWTGYEQYF
clone_size: few
d_call: NA
j_call: TRBJ2-7
v_call: TRBV7-2